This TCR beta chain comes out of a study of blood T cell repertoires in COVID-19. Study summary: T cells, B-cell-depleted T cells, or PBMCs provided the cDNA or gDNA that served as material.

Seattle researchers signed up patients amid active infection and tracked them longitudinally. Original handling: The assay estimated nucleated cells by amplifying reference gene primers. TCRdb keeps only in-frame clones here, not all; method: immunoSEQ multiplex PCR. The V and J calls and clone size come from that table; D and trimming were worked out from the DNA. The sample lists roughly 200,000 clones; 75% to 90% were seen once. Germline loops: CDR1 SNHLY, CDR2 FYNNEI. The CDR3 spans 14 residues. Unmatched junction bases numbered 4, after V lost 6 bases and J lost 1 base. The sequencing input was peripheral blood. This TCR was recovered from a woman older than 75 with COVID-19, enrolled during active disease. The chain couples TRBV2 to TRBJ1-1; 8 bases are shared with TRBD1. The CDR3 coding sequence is TGTGCCAGCAGGGTAACAGGGGGGAACACTGAAGCTTTCTTT. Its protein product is CASRVTGGNTEAFF. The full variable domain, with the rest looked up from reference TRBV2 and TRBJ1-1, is EPEVTQTPSHQVTQMGQEVILRCVPISNHLYFYWYRQILGQKVEFLVSFYNNEISEKSEIFDDQFSVERPDGSNFTLKIRSTKLEDSAMYFCASRVTGGNTEAFFGQGTRLTVV.